This T cell receptor beta chain was observed in a study of blood T cell repertoires in COVID-19. Data came from immunoSEQ multiplex PCR; TCRdb stores just in-frame clones and leaves some out. In the table there are about 270,000 clones, around four fifths of which are singletons. Sequencing used peripheral blood. The clonotype originates from a woman aged 45-65 years with active or convalescent COVID-19.

CDR3 nucleotide sequence: TGTGCCAGCTCACGCGAGACAGACTATGGCTACACCTTC. It is translated as CASSRETDYGYTF. This chain uses TRBV18 with TRBJ1-2, with D possibly being TRBD1 (5 bases). V dropped 4 bases and J dropped 3 bases, with 9 bases sitting between them. Germline CDR1 KGHSH, CDR2 LQKENI. This CDR3 comprises 13 residues.